This TCR beta chain was identified in a study of blood T cell repertoires in COVID-19. Sequenced by immunoSEQ multiplex PCR; TCRdb stores in-frame clones only, minus some. The sample comprises roughly 250,000 clones, around 87% of which are singletons, and just under 6.5% rests with the top ten. Cohort allocation depended upon clinical history that participants reported. V shed 4 bases and J 6 bases; nucleotides not matched to a gene: 9. The germline gives CDR1 SGDLS, CDR2 YYNGEE. The CDR3 is 14 residues long. The sequence was obtained from a woman aged 30 to 39 with acute COVID-19. The chain employs TRBV9 and TRBJ2-7; 8 bases line up with TRBD1. Material for sequencing was PBMCs or T cells enriched from blood (not recorded which). The CDR3 is CASSKRTGSGEQYF. The CDR3 nucleotides are TGTGCCAGCAGCAAAAGGACAGGGAGCGGCGAGCAGTACTTC.